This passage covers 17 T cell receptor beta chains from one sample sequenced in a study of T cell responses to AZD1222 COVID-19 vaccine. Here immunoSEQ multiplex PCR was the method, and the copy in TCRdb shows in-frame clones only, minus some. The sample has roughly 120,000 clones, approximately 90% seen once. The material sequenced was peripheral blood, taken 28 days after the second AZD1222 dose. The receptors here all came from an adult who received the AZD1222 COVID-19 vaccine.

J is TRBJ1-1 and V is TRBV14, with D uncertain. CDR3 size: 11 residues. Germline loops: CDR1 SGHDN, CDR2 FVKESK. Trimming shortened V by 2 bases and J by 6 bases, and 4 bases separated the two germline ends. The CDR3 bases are TGTGCCAGCAGCCAATTCTCTGAAGCTTTCTTT. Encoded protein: CASSQFSEAFF.

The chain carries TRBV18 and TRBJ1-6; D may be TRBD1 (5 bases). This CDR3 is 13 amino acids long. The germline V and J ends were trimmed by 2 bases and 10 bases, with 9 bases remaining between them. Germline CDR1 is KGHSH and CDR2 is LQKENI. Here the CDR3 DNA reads TGTGCCAGCTCACCAGAGGGGCTATCACCCCTCCACTTT. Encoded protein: CASSPEGLSPLHF.

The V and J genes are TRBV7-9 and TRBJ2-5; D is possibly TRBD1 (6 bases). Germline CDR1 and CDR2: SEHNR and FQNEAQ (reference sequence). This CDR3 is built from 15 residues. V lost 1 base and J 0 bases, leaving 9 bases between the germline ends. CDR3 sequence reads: CASSLGGLYQETQYF. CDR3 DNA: TGTGCCAGCAGCTTAGGGGGGCTGTACCAAGAGACCCAGTACTTC.

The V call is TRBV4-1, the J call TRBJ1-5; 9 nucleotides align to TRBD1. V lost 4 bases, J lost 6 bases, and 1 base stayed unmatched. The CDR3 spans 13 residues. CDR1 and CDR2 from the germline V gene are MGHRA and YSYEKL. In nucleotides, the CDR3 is TGCGCCAGCAGCCGGACAGGGGCTCAGCCCCAGCATTTT. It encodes CASSRTGAQPQHF.

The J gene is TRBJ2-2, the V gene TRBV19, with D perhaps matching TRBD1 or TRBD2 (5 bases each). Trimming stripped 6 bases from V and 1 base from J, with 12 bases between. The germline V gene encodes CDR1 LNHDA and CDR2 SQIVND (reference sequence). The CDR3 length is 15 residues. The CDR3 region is CASRLGTGNTGELFF. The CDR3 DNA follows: TGTGCCAGTAGATTGGGGACGGGGAACACCGGGGAGCTGTTTTTT.

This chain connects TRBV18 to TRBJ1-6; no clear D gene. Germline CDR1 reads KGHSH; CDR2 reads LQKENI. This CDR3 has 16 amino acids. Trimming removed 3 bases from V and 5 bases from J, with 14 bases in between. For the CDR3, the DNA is TGTGCCAGCTCACCCGCCTCGATCGGCAATAATTCACCCCTCCACTTT. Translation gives CASSPASIGNNSPLHF. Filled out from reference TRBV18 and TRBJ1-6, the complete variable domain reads NAGVMQNPRHLVRRRGQEARLRCSPMKGHSHVYWYRQLPEEGLKFMVYLQKENIIDESGMPKERFSAEFPKEGPSILRIQQVVRGDSAAYFCASSPASIGNNSPLHFGNGTRLTVT.

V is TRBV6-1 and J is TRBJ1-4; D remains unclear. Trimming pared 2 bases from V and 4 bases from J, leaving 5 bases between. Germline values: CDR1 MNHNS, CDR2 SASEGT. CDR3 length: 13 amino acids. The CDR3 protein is CASSETFNEKLFF. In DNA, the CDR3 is TGTGCCAGCAGTGAAACCTTTAATGAAAAACTGTTTTTT.

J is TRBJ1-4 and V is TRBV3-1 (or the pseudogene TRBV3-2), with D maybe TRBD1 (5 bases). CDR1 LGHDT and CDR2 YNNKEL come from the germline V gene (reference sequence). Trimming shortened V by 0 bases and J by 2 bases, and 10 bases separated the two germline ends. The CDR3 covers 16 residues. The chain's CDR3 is CASSQDSAGTNEKLFF. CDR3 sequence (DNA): TGTGCCAGCAGCCAAGATTCGGCAGGGACTAATGAAAAACTGTTTTTT.

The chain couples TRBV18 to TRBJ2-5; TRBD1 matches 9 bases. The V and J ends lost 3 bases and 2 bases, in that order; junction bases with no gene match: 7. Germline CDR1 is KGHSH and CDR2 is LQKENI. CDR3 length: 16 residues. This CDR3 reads CASSPTGTGPQETQYF. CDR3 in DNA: TGTGCCAGCTCACCCACCGGGACAGGGCCTCAAGAGACCCAGTACTTC.

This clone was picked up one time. The chain's CDR3 is CASSYSRVYEQYF. In nucleotides, the CDR3 is TGTGCCAGCAGTTACTCGAGGGTGTACGAGCAGTACTTC. This chain connects TRBV6-5 to TRBJ2-7; D may be TRBD2 (5 bases). This CDR3 region has 13 residues. Germline V gives CDR1 MNHEY, CDR2 SVGAGI. V lost 0 bases to trimming and J lost 4 bases, with 7 bases between them.

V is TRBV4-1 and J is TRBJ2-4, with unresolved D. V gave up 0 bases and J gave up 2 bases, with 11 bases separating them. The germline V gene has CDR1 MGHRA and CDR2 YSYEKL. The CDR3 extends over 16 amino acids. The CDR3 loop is CASSQDRWGSKNIQYF. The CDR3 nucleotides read TGCGCCAGCAGCCAAGATCGGTGGGGATCCAAAAACATTCAGTACTTC.

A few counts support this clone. The CDR3 loop is CASTFSGSGYTF. The CDR3 DNA reads TGTGCCAGCACCTTTTCGGGGAGTGGCTACACCTTC. The V call is TRBV2, the J call TRBJ1-2, with no clear D. The CDR3 contains 12 residues. With 7 bases removed from V and 7 bases from J, the gap between germline ends came to 13 bases. Germline values: CDR1 SNHLY, CDR2 FYNNEI. Using reference TRBV2 and TRBJ1-2 for the parts outside the CDR3, the full variable domain is EPEVTQTPSHQVTQMGQEVILRCVPISNHLYFYWYRQILGQKVEFLVSFYNNEISEKSEIFDDQFSVERPDGSNFTLKIRSTKLEDSAMYFCASTFSGSGYTFGSGTRLTVV.

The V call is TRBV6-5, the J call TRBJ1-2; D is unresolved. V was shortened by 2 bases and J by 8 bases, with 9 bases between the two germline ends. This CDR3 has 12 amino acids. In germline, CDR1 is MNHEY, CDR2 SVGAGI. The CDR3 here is CASSYPTGGYTF. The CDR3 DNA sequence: TGTGCCAGCAGTTACCCAACGGGGGGCTACACCTTC.

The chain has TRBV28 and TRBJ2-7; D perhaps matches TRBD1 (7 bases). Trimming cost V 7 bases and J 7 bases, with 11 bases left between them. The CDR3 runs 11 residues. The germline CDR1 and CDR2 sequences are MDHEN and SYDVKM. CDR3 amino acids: CASKGAGEQYF. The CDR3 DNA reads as TGTGCCAGCAAGGGGGCGGGGGAGCAGTACTTC.

CDR3 amino acids: CASSTWGADTQYF. CDR3 coding DNA: TGTGCCAGCAGTACCTGGGGCGCAGATACGCAGTATTTT. V gene TRBV6-6 combines with J gene TRBJ2-3; possibly TRBD1 for D (5 bases). Between the trimmed V and J ends, which lost 5 bases and 4 bases, there was a span of 10 bases. Germline V gene lookup returns CDR1 MNHNY and CDR2 SVGAGI (reference sequence). This CDR3 comprises 13 residues.

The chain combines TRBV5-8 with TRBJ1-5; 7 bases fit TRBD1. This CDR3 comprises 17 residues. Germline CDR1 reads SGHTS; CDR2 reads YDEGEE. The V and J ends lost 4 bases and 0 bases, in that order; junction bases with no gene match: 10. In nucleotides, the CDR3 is TGTGCCAGCAGCCCTACGACAGGGACAGATAGCAATCAGCCCCAGCATTTT. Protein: CASSPTTGTDSNQPQHF.

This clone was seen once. DNA for the CDR3: TGTGCCAGCAGGACTAGCGGGAGTTTGACAGATACGCAGTATTTT. Amino acid sequence: CASRTSGSLTDTQYF. The chain is built from TRBV7-3 and TRBJ2-3; 12 bases match TRBD2. After removal of 6 bases from V and 3 bases from J, the junction contained 4 bases not matched to a gene. The CDR3 has 15 amino acids. Germline V gene lookup returns CDR1 SGHTA and CDR2 FQGTGA.